Presented here are 5 T cell receptor beta chains from one specimen sequenced in a study of blood T cell repertoires in COVID-19. Libraries were prepared by immunoSEQ multiplex PCR; TCRdb keeps only in-frame clonotypes and omits some of them. This sample has 50,000 to 70,000 clones; about 93% occur once, and the top ten carry roughly an eighth. Sequenced input: peripheral blood. The source of these receptors is a human donor with active COVID-19. The donor label of this sample is uncertain.

This chain connects TRBV27 to TRBJ1-1, with a tentative D call TRBD1 (6 bases). This CDR3 region has 12 residues. CDR1 and CDR2 from the germline V gene are MNHEY and SMNVEV (reference sequence). V shed 9 bases and J shed 9 bases, with 17 bases lying between them. The CDR3 DNA reads as TGTGCCAGTCAGGCGCCCGGGACACAAGCTTTCTTT. This gives the protein CASQAPGTQAFF.

The chain couples TRBV28 to TRBJ2-7, with 11 bases matching TRBD2. This CDR3 contains 17 residues. Germline V gene lookup returns CDR1 MDHEN and CDR2 SYDVKM. J lost 4 bases, V lost 1 base, and 9 bases had no gene match. CDR3 region: CASSLSALLAGGYEQYF. The CDR3 DNA reads TGTGCCAGCAGTTTATCCGCTCTCCTAGCGGGAGGATACGAGCAGTACTTC.

This clone was seen more than once but under ten times. This chain links TRBV5-4 with TRBJ1-2; D is perhaps TRBD1 (6 bases). V was shortened by 5 bases and J by 3 bases, with 17 bases between the two germline ends. Germline assignment: CDR1 SGHNT and CDR2 YYREEE (reference sequence). The CDR3 totals 15 residues. The CDR3 nucleotides are TGTGCCAGCAGTCCTGCGGGGGCGGGTGACTATGGCTACACCTTC. Its translation: CASSPAGAGDYGYTF.

The chain is built from TRBV7-2 and TRBJ2-1; no clear D gene. Per germline, CDR1 SGHTA and CDR2 FQGNSA. Trimming pared 2 bases from V and 6 bases from J, leaving 5 bases between. CDR3 length: 12 amino acids. CDR3 amino acids: CASSLFGNEQFF. For the CDR3, the DNA is TGTGCCAGCAGCTTATTCGGCAATGAGCAGTTCTTC.

V usage is TRBV7-8 and J usage is TRBJ2-3, with D uncertain. V was pared by 3 bases and J by 2 bases, with 6 bases between. The germline CDR1 and CDR2 sequences are SGHVS and FQNEAQ. The CDR3 sequence is 13 residues long. Written as DNA, the CDR3 is TGTGCCAGCAGCTTCGGGTTCACAGATACGCAGTATTTT. This codes for CASSFGFTDTQYF.